One and the same sample provided the 26 T cell receptor beta chains below, sequenced in a study of response to subunit inactivated influenza vaccine. One entry per CDR3 protein results from TCRdb running MiXCR on the RT-PCR reads. The table includes over 150,000 distinct CDR3 sequences, roughly a tenth detected once. The starting material was CD8+ T cells sorted from PBMCs, obtained around 25 months after vaccination. The receptors originated from a man between 50 and 69 years old who received an inactivated influenza vaccine.

The J gene is TRBJ2-1, the V gene TRBV12-3 or TRBV12-4; 10 bases are a match to TRBD2. The V segment lost 6 bases and the J segment 3 bases; nucleotides outside the gene matches: 5. This CDR3 has 15 amino acids. The CDR3 DNA follows: TGTGCCAGCAGGGAAAGCGGGGGGGACTACAATGAGCAGTTCTTC. It translates to CASRESGGDYNEQFF.

This clonotype was counted a few times. The rearrangement links TRBV12-3 or TRBV12-4 to TRBJ2-3; possible D gene TRBD2, 5 bases. This CDR3 has 15 amino acids. V dropped 4 bases and J dropped 0 bases, with 11 bases sitting between them. In nucleotides, the CDR3 is TGTGCCAGCAGTTACCGAGGGAGCAGCACAGATACGCAGTATTTT. Protein sequence: CASSYRGSSTDTQYF.

The rearrangement joins TRBV11-2 to TRBJ2-7, with TRBD1 identical over 8 bases. Germline loops: CDR1 SGHAT, CDR2 FQNNGV. This CDR3 has 14 amino acids. The junction had 3 bases not matched to a gene; V was cut back by 1 base and J by 4 bases. CDR3 region: CASSLARQGYEQYF. The CDR3 nucleotides are TGTGCCAGCAGCTTAGCGAGACAGGGGTACGAGCAGTACTTC.

V and J are TRBV15 and TRBJ1-4, with no clear D. V gave up 3 bases and J gave up 9 bases, with 14 bases separating them. Germline V CDR1 and CDR2: LNHNV, YYDKDF (reference sequence). CDR3 size: 14 residues. CDR3 residues: CATSSESAGKKLFF. As DNA, the CDR3 is TGTGCCACCAGCAGCGAATCAGCCGGGAAAAAACTGTTTTTT.

The rearrangement links TRBV15 to TRBJ2-1, with D unclear. The V and J ends lost 0 bases and 0 bases respectively, with 9 bases between them. Germline values: CDR1 LNHNV, CDR2 YYDKDF (reference sequence). The CDR3 is 16 residues long. DNA of the CDR3: TGTGCCACCAGCAGAGATCTCAGTAACTCCTACAATGAGCAGTTCTTC. Translation gives CATSRDLSNSYNEQFF. The variable domain in full, completed from reference TRBV15 and TRBJ2-1, reads DAMVIQNPRYQVTQFGKPVTLSCSQTLNHNVMYWYQQKSSQAPKLLFHYYDKDFNNEADTPDNFQSRRPNTSFCFLDIRSPGLGDTAMYLCATSRDLSNSYNEQFFGPGTRLTVL.

This clonotype turned up a few times. The chain recombines TRBV5-6 with TRBJ1-2; TRBD1 agrees at 8 bases. The V and J ends lost 4 bases and 2 bases, in that order; junction bases with no gene match: 7. From germline, CDR1 is SGHDT and CDR2 YYEEEE. This CDR3 is built from 15 residues. In nucleotides, the CDR3 is TGTGCCAGCAGCACGGGGACAGGAATCAACTATGGCTACACCTTC. Its protein product is CASSTGTGINYGYTF.

V is TRBV12-3 or TRBV12-4 and J is TRBJ2-1; TRBD2 matches 7 bases. J gave up 2 bases and V 3 bases, and 4 bases lay outside the gene matches. The CDR3 length is 15 residues. CDR3 in DNA: TGTGCCAGCAGTTTTGGCGCGGGGGCCTACAATGAGCAGTTCTTC. Translating it yields CASSFGAGAYNEQFF.

The rearrangement links TRBV28 to TRBJ2-3; D is undetermined. V shed 5 bases and J shed 2 bases, with 20 bases lying between them. Per the germline V gene, CDR1 is MDHEN and CDR2 is SYDVKM. CDR3 length: 17 amino acids. The CDR3 reads CASSQYGGLQLTDTQYF. CDR3 DNA sequence: TGTGCCAGCAGTCAATACGGTGGTCTACAGCTCACAGATACGCAGTATTTT.

This clonotype ranks as medium-sized. This chain uses TRBV12-3 or TRBV12-4 with TRBJ2-1; D is undetermined. V lost 10 bases, J lost 10 bases, and 8 bases lay in between. This CDR3 comprises 9 residues. The CDR3 spells CATGLEQFF. The CDR3 nucleotides read TGTGCCACGGGCCTAGAGCAGTTCTTC.

In this sample, this clonotype turned up many times. The chain joins TRBV7-9 to TRBJ2-6; D not resolved. The CDR3 is made up of 17 amino acids. CDR1 is SEHNR and CDR2 is FQNEAQ in the germline V gene (reference sequence). Between the trimmed V and J ends, which lost 4 bases and 0 bases, there was a span of 13 bases. DNA of the CDR3: TGTGCCAGCAGCTCGACGGACGGTTTCTCTGGGGCCAACGTCCTGACTTTC. Translation gives CASSSTDGFSGANVLTF.

This clonotype was recorded at least ten times. CDR3 sequence (DNA): TGCGCCAGCAGCCAAGATAGAGGCACCTACAATGAGCAGTTCTTC. This translates into CASSQDRGTYNEQFF. The V and J genes are TRBV4-3 and TRBJ2-1; D is uncertain. Per the germline V gene, CDR1 is LGHNA and CDR2 is YSLEER. The CDR3 covers 15 residues. Trimming removed 0 bases at V and 2 bases at J, with 8 bases between.

CDR3 residues: CASSYTRRRYNEQFF. As DNA, the CDR3 is TGTGCCAGCAGTTACACCCGGCGGAGGTACAATGAGCAGTTCTTC. The chain couples TRBV6-2 or TRBV6-3 to TRBJ2-1, with a tentative D call TRBD2 (5 bases). The CDR3 has 15 amino acids. Per the germline V gene, CDR1 is MNHEY and CDR2 is SVGEGT. The V end was cut by 2 bases, the J end by 4 bases, with 12 bases between.

In this sample, this clonotype turned up a few times. V usage is TRBV27 and J usage is TRBJ2-7; a possible D gene is TRBD1 (5 bases). V lost 4 bases and J lost 5, with 12 bases in between. Germline CDR1 is MNHEY and CDR2 is SMNVEV (reference sequence). CDR3 size: 13 residues. The CDR3 nucleotides read TGTGCCAGCAGTTCAAGCAGGGTAGACGAGCAGTACTTC. Translation: CASSSSRVDEQYF.

This clonotype was counted between two and nine times. V is TRBV20-1 and J is TRBJ2-1; 10 bases map to TRBD2. In germline, CDR1 is DFQATT, CDR2 SNEGSKA (reference sequence). V dropped 4 bases and J dropped 8; count of bases not matched to a gene: 5. The CDR3 has 13 amino acids. In DNA form, the CDR3 reads TGCAGTGCTATCGGGACTAGCGAGGATGAGCAGTTCTTC. It translates to CSAIGTSEDEQFF.

This clonotype has only a few counts. An end of the junction does not agree with germline; a read error may underlie this. The chain recombines TRBV7-7 with TRBJ2-1; either TRBD1 or TRBD2 may supply D (6 bases each). Germline loops: CDR1 SSHAT, CDR2 FNYEAQ (reference sequence). The CDR3 contains 14 residues. CDR3 coding DNA: TGTGCTAGCAGCTTAGGGGGGACCGTGTTGGAGCAGTTCTTC. Amino acid sequence: CASSLGGTVLEQFF.

This clonotype was detected only a few times. V is TRBV29-1 and J is TRBJ2-1; 8 bases are a match to TRBD2. V dropped 5 bases and J dropped 4; count of bases not matched to a gene: 16. The CDR3 is 17 amino acids. Looked up from germline, CDR1 is SQVTM and CDR2 is ANQGSEA. In DNA, the CDR3 is TGCAGCGTTTCTGGACCAGCGGGAGAGTGGGGTTACAATGAGCAGTTCTTC. Translation: CSVSGPAGEWGYNEQFF.

Many counts were recorded for this clonotype. The rearrangement uses TRBV7-9 and TRBJ2-7, with D maybe TRBD1 (6 bases). This CDR3 is 13 amino acids long. The germline CDR1 and CDR2 sequences are SEHNR and FQNEAQ (reference sequence). Between the trimmed V and J ends, which lost 2 bases and 6 bases, there was a span of 11 bases. CDR3 DNA sequence: TGTGCCAGCAGCTTATCTACAGGGACCGAGCAGTACTTC. It yields the protein CASSLSTGTEQYF.

A word on this clonotype: This may arise from a read error, as a much more abundant clone is one base away. The chain has TRBV11-2 and TRBJ2-1; D is unclear. Trimming took off 3 bases at V and 9 bases at J, with 6 bases between the two ends. Germline V gives CDR1 SGHAT, CDR2 FQNNGV. This CDR3 comprises 11 residues. CDR3 in amino acids: CASSLIVEQFF. The CDR3 coding sequence is TGTGCCAGCAGCTTGATAGTTGAGCAGTTCTTC.

The V gene is TRBV28, the J gene TRBJ2-5; 9 nucleotides match TRBD1. The germline CDR1 and CDR2 sequences are MDHEN and SYDVKM. Trimming at V came to 6 bases and at J to 5 bases, leaving 7 bases not matched to a gene. The CDR3 has 14 amino acids. CDR3 in DNA: TGTGCCAGCAGCGAACAGGGGGCGCGGGAGACCCAGTACTTC. This gives the protein CASSEQGARETQYF. The variable domain in full, completed from reference TRBV28 and TRBJ2-5, reads DVKVTQSSRYLVKRTGEKVFLECVQDMDHENMFWYRQDPGLGLRLIYFSYDVKMKEKGDIPEGYSVSREKKERFSLILESASTNQTSMYLCASSEQGARETQYFGPGTRLLVL.

Many counts were recorded for this clonotype. This rearrangement joins TRBV5-1 to TRBJ2-1; TRBD2 matches 8 bases. Germline lookup yields CDR1 SGHRS and CDR2 YFSETQ. Trimming removed 0 bases from V and 3 bases from J; junction bases left unmatched: 5. The CDR3 has 16 amino acids. The CDR3 sequence: CASSLGTSRRYNEQFF. DNA of the CDR3: TGCGCCAGCAGCTTGGGGACTAGCCGACGCTACAATGAGCAGTTCTTC.

This CDR3 is CASSYSYQETQYF. The CDR3, as DNA: TGTGCCAGCAGTTACTCGTACCAAGAGACCCAGTACTTC. V and J are TRBV6-6 and TRBJ2-5, with no clear D. Trimming cost V 0 bases and J 0 bases, with 2 bases left between them. Per germline, CDR1 MNHNY and CDR2 SVGAGI (reference sequence). The CDR3 runs 13 residues.

This clonotype was recorded many times. This sequence joins TRBV20-1 and TRBJ2-2; the match to TRBD2 covers 7 bases. The CDR3 contains 14 residues. Germline loops: CDR1 DFQATT, CDR2 SNEGSKA (reference sequence). V lost 6 bases, J lost 6 bases, and 10 bases stayed unmatched. CDR3: CSAALAEPSGELFF. Here the CDR3 DNA reads TGCAGTGCGGCCCTAGCGGAACCTTCCGGGGAGCTGTTTTTT.

This clonotype came up many times. This rearrangement joins TRBV27 to TRBJ2-3, with 13 bases fitting TRBD2. This CDR3 is built from 14 residues. Losses at the gene ends were 10 bases for V and 4 bases for J; bases not matched to a gene: 5. Germline loops: CDR1 MNHEY, CDR2 SMNVEV (reference sequence). This CDR3 reads CATSGLAGADTQYF. CDR3 DNA: TGTGCCACCAGCGGACTAGCGGGAGCAGATACGCAGTATTTT.

This clonotype was counted a few times. The J gene is TRBJ2-1, the V gene TRBV7-2; 9 bases align to TRBD2. J lost 4 bases, V lost 1 base, and 2 bases had no gene match. Germline V gene data show CDR1 as SGHTA and CDR2 as FQGNSA. This CDR3 spans 15 amino acids. The CDR3 DNA follows: TGTGCCAGCAGCTTAGTGAGCGGGAGGTACAATGAGCAGTTCTTC. This translates into CASSLVSGRYNEQFF.

The chain couples TRBV6-5 to TRBJ2-1, with unresolved D. V gave up 6 bases and J gave up 2 bases, with 11 bases separating them. CDR3 length: 14 amino acids. Germline loops: CDR1 MNHEY, CDR2 SVGAGI. The CDR3 loop is CASSYGDTYNEQFF. CDR3 DNA: TGTGCCAGCAGCTATGGGGATACCTACAATGAGCAGTTCTTC.

This clonotype turned up a few times. This chain links TRBV28 with TRBJ1-1; 11 positions match TRBD1. The CDR3 is made up of 16 amino acids. The trim removed 6 bases at V and 8 bases at J, leaving 14 bases unmatched. Germline V gene sequence: CDR1 MDHEN, CDR2 SYDVKM. CDR3 bases: TGTGCCAGCAGCCCATTTCTGGGACAGGGGGTGTACGAAGCTTTCTTT. Translated: CASSPFLGQGVYEAFF. The full variable domain, completed using reference TRBV28 and TRBJ1-1, is DVKVTQSSRYLVKRTGEKVFLECVQDMDHENMFWYRQDPGLGLRLIYFSYDVKMKEKGDIPEGYSVSREKKERFSLILESASTNQTSMYLCASSPFLGQGVYEAFFGQGTRLTVV.